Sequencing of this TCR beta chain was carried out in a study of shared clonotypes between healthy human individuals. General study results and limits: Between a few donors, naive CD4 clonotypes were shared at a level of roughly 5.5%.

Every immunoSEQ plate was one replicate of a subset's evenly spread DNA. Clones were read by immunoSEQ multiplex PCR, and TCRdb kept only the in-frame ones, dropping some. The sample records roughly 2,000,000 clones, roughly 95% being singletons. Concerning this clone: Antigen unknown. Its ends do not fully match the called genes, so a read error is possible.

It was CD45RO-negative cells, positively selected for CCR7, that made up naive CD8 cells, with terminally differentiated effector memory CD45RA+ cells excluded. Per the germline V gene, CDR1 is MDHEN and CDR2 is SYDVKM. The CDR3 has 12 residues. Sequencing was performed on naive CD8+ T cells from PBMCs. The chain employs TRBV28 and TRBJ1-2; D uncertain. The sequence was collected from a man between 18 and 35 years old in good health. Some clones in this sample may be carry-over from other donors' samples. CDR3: CASSYPVQVQSF. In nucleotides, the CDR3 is TGTGCCAGCAGTTACCCGGTTCAGGTGCAGTCATTC.